The 22 T cell receptor beta chains below all came from one sample that was sequenced in a study of blood T cell repertoires in COVID-19 (dated by TCRdb to 2019 to 2021). To prepare the library, the immunoSEQ multiplex PCR assay was applied. TCRdb's version of the immuneACCESS table is confined to in-frame rearrangements and falls short of the full clone set. An unresolved V gene accounts for under half of the shortfall where checked; the remainder is of unknown origin. Counted in this sample were some 40,000 clones; 75% to 90% of them appeared once. The ten largest clones capture around a fifth of the sample. Sequenced: peripheral blood. All receptors derive from a man aged 70 or older with acute or convalescent COVID-19.

The chain has TRBV4-3 and TRBJ1-2; D is ambiguous. The germline CDR1 and CDR2 sequences are LGHNA and YSLEER. V lost 0 bases, J lost 2 bases, and 13 bases lay in between. The CDR3 sequence is 16 residues long. The CDR3 spells CASSQDATNPNYGYTF. For the CDR3, the DNA is TGCGCCAGCAGCCAAGACGCCACTAATCCCAACTATGGCTACACCTTC.

The V call is TRBV7-9, the J call TRBJ1-1; D gene unclear. Germline lookup yields CDR1 SEHNR and CDR2 FQNEAQ (reference sequence). This CDR3 has 13 amino acids. With 0 bases removed from V and 8 bases from J, the gap between germline ends came to 10 bases. The DNA for the CDR3 is TGTGCCAGCAGCTTAGCCCAGCGCCGCGAAGCTTTCTTT. Translated: CASSLAQRREAFF.

The gene calls are TRBV18 and TRBJ2-3; D perhaps matches TRBD1 (6 bases). The CDR3 is 14 amino acids. V lost 0 bases and J 6 bases, leaving 10 bases between the germline ends. From germline, CDR1 is KGHSH and CDR2 LQKENI. The CDR3 region has the DNA TGTGCCAGCTCACCACCTGCAGGGGATGATACGCAGTATTTT. Protein sequence: CASSPPAGDDTQYF.

This clone was picked up a small number of times. V is TRBV2 and J is TRBJ1-3; maybe TRBD1 (6 bases). The V and J ends lost 6 bases and 1 base respectively, with 10 bases between them. The length of the CDR3 is 14 residues. In germline, CDR1 is SNHLY, CDR2 FYNNEI. CDR3 protein: CASRDSLSGNTIYF. In nucleotides, the CDR3 is TGTGCCAGCAGGGACAGTTTATCTGGAAACACCATATATTTT.

The V call is TRBV28, the J call TRBJ2-7, with a possible D match to TRBD1 (5 bases). The V end was cut by 4 bases, the J end by 5 bases, with 15 bases between. In germline, CDR1 is MDHEN, CDR2 SYDVKM. This CDR3 has 14 residues. The CDR3: CASSSPGQGDEQYF. CDR3 bases: TGTGCCAGCAGTTCCCCGGGCCAAGGGGACGAGCAGTACTTC.

This CDR3 reads CASSTNLGLGEKLFF. CDR3 sequence (DNA): TGTGCCAGTAGTACCAACCTTGGACTCGGAGAAAAACTGTTTTTT. The chain is built from TRBV19 and TRBJ1-4; D remains unclear. Germline lookup yields CDR1 LNHDA and CDR2 SQIVND (reference sequence). The CDR3 has 15 amino acids. Trimming removed 4 bases from V and 8 bases from J, with 17 bases in between.

The rearrangement joins TRBV28 to TRBJ1-1, with D possibly TRBD1 on 5 matching bases. The CDR3 is made up of 16 amino acids. CDR1 is MDHEN and CDR2 is SYDVKM in the germline V gene. V lost 6 bases to trimming and J lost 5 bases, with 22 bases between them. This CDR3 reads CASSRLGLGLWTEAFF. CDR3 coding DNA: TGTGCCAGCAGCCGCTTGGGGCTCGGCTTGTGGACTGAAGCTTTCTTT.

The chain couples TRBV6-5 to TRBJ2-7; possibly TRBD2 for D (7 bases). V gave up 11 bases and J gave up 5 bases, with 19 bases separating them. CDR1 and CDR2 (germline): MNHEY, SVGAGI. The CDR3 is 13 amino acids. CDR3: CAGGGQGPHEQYF. CDR3 sequence (DNA): TGTGCCGGGGGGGGGCAGGGGCCCCACGAGCAGTACTTC.

This clone was counted once. The rearrangement joins TRBV24-1 to TRBJ2-5, with 7 bases identical to TRBD1. Trimming removed 7 bases from V and 1 base from J; junction bases left unmatched: 8. CDR1 is KGHDR and CDR2 is SFDVKD in the germline V gene. The CDR3 is made up of 15 amino acids. Here the CDR3 reads CATRGPYRGQETQYF. CDR3 nucleotide sequence: TGTGCCACCAGGGGGCCATACAGGGGCCAAGAGACCCAGTACTTC.

The chain links TRBV6-5 to TRBJ1-3, with a weak D call TRBD1 (6 bases). The CDR3 covers 15 residues. V gave up 6 bases and J gave up 2 bases, with 14 bases separating them. CDR1 is MNHEY, CDR2 SVGAGI, per germline. The CDR3 nucleotides read TGTGCCAGCAGCCTTTCATACAGGGCTGGAAACACCATATATTTT. Amino acids: CASSLSYRAGNTIYF.

The chain carries TRBV13 and TRBJ2-7, with D possibly being TRBD2 (6 bases). The CDR3 has 14 amino acids. V was pared by 5 bases and J by 0 bases, with 11 bases between. The germline V gene has CDR1 PRHDT and CDR2 FYEKMQ (reference sequence). The CDR3 nucleotides read TGTGCCAGCAGCCTGCGGGACGGCTCCTACGAGCAGTACTTC. Translation gives CASSLRDGSYEQYF.

This sequence joins TRBV6-5 and TRBJ1-1; a weak D match, TRBD1 (6 bases). V lost 6 bases and J lost 4, with 18 bases in between. CDR1 MNHEY and CDR2 SVGAGI come from the germline V gene. CDR3 size: 15 residues. CDR3 sequence (DNA): TGTGCCAGCAGGGCAGTAAATCCCAGGGGCACTGAAGCTTTCTTT. Amino acid sequence: CASRAVNPRGTEAFF.

The chain links TRBV19 to TRBJ2-1; possibly TRBD2 for D (5 bases). Trimming pared 5 bases from V and 4 bases from J, leaving 9 bases between. CDR3 length: 13 residues. The germline V gene has CDR1 LNHDA and CDR2 SQIVND (reference sequence). CDR3 DNA sequence: TGTGCCAGTAGTTTCGGGATATACAATGAGCAGTTCTTC. Encoded protein: CASSFGIYNEQFF.

The chain recombines TRBV28 with TRBJ2-5, with a tentative D call TRBD2 (7 bases). The CDR3 has 15 amino acids. V gave up 8 bases and J gave up 3 bases, with 19 bases separating them. Per germline, CDR1 MDHEN and CDR2 SYDVKM. The CDR3 is CASLRRGRGEETQYF. DNA for the CDR3: TGTGCCAGCCTACGGCGGGGGAGGGGGGAAGAGACCCAGTACTTC.

The chain carries TRBV5-4 and TRBJ2-7, with 7 bases matching TRBD1. Germline V gives CDR1 SGHNT, CDR2 YYREEE (reference sequence). CDR3 length: 14 amino acids. The V segment lost 3 bases and the J segment 1 base; nucleotides outside the gene matches: 4. The CDR3 DNA sequence: TGTGCCAGCAGCTCTCCGACAGGGTCCTACGAGCAGTACTTC. This sequence encodes CASSSPTGSYEQYF.

The J gene is TRBJ1-1, the V gene TRBV5-8, with TRBD1 as a possible D gene (6 bases). Trimming cost V 1 base and J 5 bases, with 9 bases left between them. The CDR3 is made up of 13 amino acids. Germline CDR1 SGHTS, CDR2 YDEGEE. Written as DNA, the CDR3 is TGTGCCAGCAGCTTGAGAAGGGGGACTGAAGCTTTCTTT. Translated: CASSLRRGTEAFF.

This clone has a single count. The rearrangement links TRBV28 to TRBJ1-5; 7 nucleotides line up with TRBD1. There are 14 residues in the CDR3. Per the germline V gene, CDR1 is MDHEN and CDR2 is SYDVKM. Germline trimming cut 7 bases from V and 6 bases from J; bases unmatched to any gene: 9. Written as DNA, the CDR3 is TGTGCCAGCAACGAGGGGGCATCGGGTCAGCCCCAGCATTTT. Amino acids: CASNEGASGQPQHF.

V is TRBV5-1 and J is TRBJ1-4, with 7 bases matching TRBD1. V was pared by 6 bases and J by 3 bases, with 5 bases of the junction left unmatched. CDR1 SGHRS and CDR2 YFSETQ come from the germline V gene. The CDR3 has 14 residues. The CDR3 region is CASTGQSANEKLFF. CDR3 DNA: TGCGCCAGCACGGGACAGTCTGCTAATGAAAAACTGTTTTTT. The variable domain in full, completed from reference TRBV5-1 and TRBJ1-4, reads KAGVTQTPRYLIKTRGQQVTLSCSPISGHRSVSWYQQTPGQGLQFLFEYFSETQRNKGNFPGRFSGRQFSNSRSEMNVSTLELGDSALYLCASTGQSANEKLFFGSGTQLSVL.

V is TRBV5-4 and J is TRBJ2-7, with 14 nucleotides matching TRBD2. The CDR3 loop spans 15 amino acids. The germline V gene encodes CDR1 SGHNT and CDR2 YYREEE (reference sequence). After removal of 6 bases from V and 6 bases from J, the junction contained 8 bases not matched to a gene. CDR3 DNA: TGTGCCAGCAACCCGGGACTAGCGGGAGAGTCCGAGCAGTACTTC. Encoded protein: CASNPGLAGESEQYF.

The chain carries TRBV5-5 and TRBJ1-1, with a possible D match to TRBD1 (5 bases). The CDR3 spans 16 residues. Germline values: CDR1 SGHKS, CDR2 YYEKEE (reference sequence). Trimming removed 0 bases at V and 2 bases at J, with 14 bases between. The CDR3 is CASSLAFGRDNTEAFF. In nucleotides, the CDR3 is TGTGCCAGCAGCTTGGCCTTCGGCAGGGATAACACTGAAGCTTTCTTT.

The chain is built from TRBV28 and TRBJ1-4; D is possibly TRBD1 (6 bases). The CDR3 is made up of 14 amino acids. Germline CDR1 is MDHEN and CDR2 is SYDVKM. Trimming cost V 3 bases and J 6 bases, with 11 bases left between them. CDR3 DNA: TGTGCCAGCAGTTTTTACGGGGGGCATGAAAAACTGTTTTTT. Translated: CASSFYGGHEKLFF.

This clone was found a few times. This sequence joins TRBV3-1 (or the pseudogene TRBV3-2) and TRBJ2-7; D is possibly TRBD1 (6 bases). CDR3 length: 14 amino acids. Between the trimmed V and J ends, which lost 4 bases and 0 bases, there was a span of 10 bases. Germline CDR1 LGHDT, CDR2 YNNKEL (reference sequence). The CDR3 sequence: CASSRGHYSYEQYF. For the CDR3, the DNA is TGTGCCAGCAGCCGGGGGCATTACTCCTACGAGCAGTACTTC.